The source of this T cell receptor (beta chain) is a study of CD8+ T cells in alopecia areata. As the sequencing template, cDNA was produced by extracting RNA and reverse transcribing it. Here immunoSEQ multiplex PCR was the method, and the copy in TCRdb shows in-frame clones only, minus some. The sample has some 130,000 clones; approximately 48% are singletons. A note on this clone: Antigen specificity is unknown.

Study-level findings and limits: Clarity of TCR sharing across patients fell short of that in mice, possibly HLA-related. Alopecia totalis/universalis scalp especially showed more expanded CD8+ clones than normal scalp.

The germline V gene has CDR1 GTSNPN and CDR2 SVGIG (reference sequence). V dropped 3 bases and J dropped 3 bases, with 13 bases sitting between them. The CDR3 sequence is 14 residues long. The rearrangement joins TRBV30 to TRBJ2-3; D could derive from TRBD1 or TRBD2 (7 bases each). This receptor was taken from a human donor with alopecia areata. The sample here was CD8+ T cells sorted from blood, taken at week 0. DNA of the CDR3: TGTGCCTGGAGGCAGGGGGGGTGGACAGATACGCAGTATTTT. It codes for CAWRQGGWTDTQYF. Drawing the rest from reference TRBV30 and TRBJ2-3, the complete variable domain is SQTIHQWPATLVQPVGSPLSLECTVEGTSNPNLYWYRQAAGRGLQLLFYSVGIGQISSEVPQNLSASRPQDRQFILSSKKLLLSDSGFYLCAWRQGGWTDTQYFGPGTRLTVL.